This TCR beta chain came from a study of cytomegalovirus exposure and HLA in healthy donors. Germline V lookup: CDR1 SGHNT, CDR2 YYREEE (reference sequence). There are 14 residues in the CDR3. The V end lost 0 bases, the J end lost 9 bases, and 13 bases lay between the germline ends. The PCR had 60 Vbeta and 13 Jbeta primers. The repertoire was sequenced with immunoSEQ multiplex PCR; TCRdb's copy has only in-frame clones and lacks some. The sample lists 150,000 or so clones; 73% were seen once. While unrecorded immune exposures were likely, the donors were nominally healthy when sampled. As regards this clone: Its antigen is currently unknown.

General observations from the study: The study designated 150 or so TCR beta chains cytomegalovirus-associated. TCR beta sequences reportedly predicted the HLA-A and HLA-B alleles of most subjects accurately.

The origin of this receptor is a woman in her late teens or twenties in good health and CMV-seronegative. What was sequenced was PBMCs. The chain links TRBV5-4 to TRBJ2-1; tentatively, D is TRBD2 (6 bases). CDR3 nucleotides: TGTGCCAGCAGCTTGGAGACTAGGGCGATTGAGCAGTTCTTC. Its translation: CASSLETRAIEQFF.